This T cell receptor (beta chain) derives from a study of a mutant IDH1 vaccine in newly diagnosed glioma. About the study: Treated patients showed a male proportion of about 62%, a female proportion of about 40%, and a mean age of approximately 40 years. Those enrolled had earlier been treated with radiotherapy, temozolomide, or both, mostly both. Regarding the study as a whole: Vaccination elicited immune responses in roughly 93% of patients.

The CDR3 has 15 residues. V was pared by 0 bases and J by 7 bases, with 5 bases of the junction left unmatched. Germline V gene lookup returns CDR1 SGHRS and CDR2 YFSETQ. Time point meaning: baseline, week 1 (first vaccination visit). Sample treatment: pre-vaccination baseline after standard-of-care therapy. Profiled with immunoSEQ multiplex PCR; TCRdb holds only in-frame clones, not every one. Of about 67,000 clones detected, 65% to 85% appear once; the ten largest clones hold 4.6%. This clone was observed a handful of times. The target antigen is unknown. This TCR was sampled from a woman between 18 and 30 years old with glioma. Some clones in this sample may be carry-over from other donors' samples. The sample here was peripheral blood mononuclear cells (PBMCs), taken from a glioma patient treated with radiotherapy, temozolomide or both. The chain combines TRBV5-1 with TRBJ2-7, with TRBD2 identical over 12 bases. CDR3 residues: CASSLGLAGVNEQYF. CDR3 in DNA: TGCGCCAGCAGCTTGGGACTAGCGGGGGTGAATGAGCAGTACTTC.